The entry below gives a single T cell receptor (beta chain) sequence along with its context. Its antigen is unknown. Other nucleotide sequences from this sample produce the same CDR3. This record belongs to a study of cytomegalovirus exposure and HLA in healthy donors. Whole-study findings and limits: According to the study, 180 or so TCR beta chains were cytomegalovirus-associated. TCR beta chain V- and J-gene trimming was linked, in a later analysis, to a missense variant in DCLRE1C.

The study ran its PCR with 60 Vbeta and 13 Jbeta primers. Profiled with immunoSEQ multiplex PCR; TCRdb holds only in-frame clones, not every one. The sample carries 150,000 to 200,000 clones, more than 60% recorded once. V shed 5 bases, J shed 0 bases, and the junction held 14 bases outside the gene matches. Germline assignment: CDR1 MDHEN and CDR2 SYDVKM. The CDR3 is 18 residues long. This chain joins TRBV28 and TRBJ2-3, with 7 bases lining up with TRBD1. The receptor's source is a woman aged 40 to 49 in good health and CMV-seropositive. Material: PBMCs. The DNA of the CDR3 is TGTGCCAGCAGTCCCCGCAGATGGACAGGTACTAGCACAGATACGCAGTATTTT. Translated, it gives CASSPRRWTGTSTDTQYF. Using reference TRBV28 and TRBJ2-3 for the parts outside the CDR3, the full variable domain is DVKVTQSSRYLVKRTGEKVFLECVQDMDHENMFWYRQDPGLGLRLIYFSYDVKMKEKGDIPEGYSVSREKKERFSLILESASTNQTSMYLCASSPRRWTGTSTDTQYFGPGTRLTVL.